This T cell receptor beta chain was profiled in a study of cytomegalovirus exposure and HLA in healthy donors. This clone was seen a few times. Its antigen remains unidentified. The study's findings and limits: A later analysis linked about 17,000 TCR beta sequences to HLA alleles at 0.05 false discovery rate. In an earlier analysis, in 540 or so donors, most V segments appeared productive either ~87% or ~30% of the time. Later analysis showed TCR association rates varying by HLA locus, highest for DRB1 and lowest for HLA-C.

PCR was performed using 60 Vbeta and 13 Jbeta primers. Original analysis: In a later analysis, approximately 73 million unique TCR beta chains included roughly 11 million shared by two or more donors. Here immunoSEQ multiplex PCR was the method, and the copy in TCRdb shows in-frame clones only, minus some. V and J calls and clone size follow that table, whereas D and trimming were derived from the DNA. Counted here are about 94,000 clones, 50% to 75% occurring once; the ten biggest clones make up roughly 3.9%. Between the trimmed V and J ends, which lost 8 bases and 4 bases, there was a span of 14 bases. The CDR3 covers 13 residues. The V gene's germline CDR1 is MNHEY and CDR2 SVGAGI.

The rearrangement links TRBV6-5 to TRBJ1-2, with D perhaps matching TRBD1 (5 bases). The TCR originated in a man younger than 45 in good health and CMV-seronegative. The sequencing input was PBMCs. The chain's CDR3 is CASVDDSRYGYTF. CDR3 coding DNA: TGTGCCAGCGTCGACGACAGTCGCTATGGCTACACCTTC.